A selection of T cell receptor beta chains follows, all from one sample in a study of T cell changes during pregnancy in multiple sclerosis. Clones were sequenced by immunoSEQ multiplex PCR, and TCRdb holds only the in-frame ones, with some missing. The sample yields 70,000 to 90,000 clones, about 93% seen once. Sequences were derived from peripheral blood, sampled in the second trimester of pregnancy. Every receptor here comes from a female donor in good health, enrolled as a control in a pregnancy study. Each CDR3 is given with its conserved first and last residue. Fields, in order: clone size, J gene, V gene, D gene, CDR3 length, CDR3 protein, CDR3 DNA. D genes are given only for firm matches. Size is stated for part of the rows, as once, few or many counts, or as a class when the clone is expanded.

clone size: -; J gene: TRBJ1-5; V gene: TRBV19; D gene: -; CDR3 length: 14; CDR3 protein: CASSTQGGNQPQHF; CDR3 DNA: TGTGCCAGTAGTACCCAGGGTGGCAATCAGCCCCAGCATTTT
clone size: -; J gene: TRBJ1-4; V gene: TRBV19; D gene: -; CDR3 length: 16; CDR3 protein: CASSSPGDATNEKLFF; CDR3 DNA: TGTGCCAGTAGTAGCCCCGGGGATGCAACTAATGAAAAACTGTTTTTT
clone size: once; J gene: TRBJ2-2; V gene: TRBV7-8; D gene: TRBD1; CDR3 length: 18; CDR3 protein: CASSSMGQGDISAGELFF; CDR3 DNA: TGTGCCAGCAGCTCGATGGGACAGGGAGATATTTCGGCCGGGGAGCTGTTTTTT
clone size: -; J gene: TRBJ1-3; V gene: TRBV13; D gene: -; CDR3 length: 15; CDR3 protein: CASSHTPGSGNTIYF; CDR3 DNA: TGTGCCAGCAGCCACACCCCGGGCTCTGGAAACACCATATATTTT
clone size: -; J gene: TRBJ1-3; V gene: TRBV7-9; D gene: -; CDR3 length: 14; CDR3 protein: CASSGQTSGNTIYF; CDR3 DNA: TGTGCCAGCAGCGGGCAAACCTCTGGAAACACCATATATTTT
clone size: once; J gene: TRBJ2-1; V gene: TRBV5-6; D gene: TRBD1; CDR3 length: 16; CDR3 protein: CASSLLEGQGAPGQFF; CDR3 DNA: TGTGCCAGCAGCTTATTGGAGGGACAGGGGGCGCCGGGGCAGTTCTTC
clone size: -; J gene: TRBJ2-5; V gene: TRBV5-5; D gene: TRBD1; CDR3 length: 14; CDR3 protein: CASSLLRGHETQYF; CDR3 DNA: TGTGCCAGCAGCTTGCTTAGGGGGCATGAGACCCAGTACTTC
clone size: -; J gene: TRBJ2-1; V gene: TRBV19; D gene: TRBD2; CDR3 length: 15; CDR3 protein: CASRNTGGKVDEQFF; CDR3 DNA: TGTGCCAGTAGAAACACGGGGGGAAAGGTCGATGAGCAGTTCTTC
clone size: -; J gene: TRBJ1-2; V gene: TRBV7-9; D gene: -; CDR3 length: 12; CDR3 protein: CASSQVGEGYTF; CDR3 DNA: TGTGCCAGCAGCCAAGTAGGGGAAGGCTACACCTTC
clone size: -; J gene: TRBJ2-7; V gene: TRBV5-1; D gene: TRBD1; CDR3 length: 13; CDR3 protein: CASSSGTVYEQYF; CDR3 DNA: TGCGCCAGCAGCTCTGGGACAGTATACGAGCAGTACTTC
clone size: -; J gene: TRBJ1-5; V gene: TRBV6-6; D gene: -; CDR3 length: 15; CDR3 protein: CASRAQGNSNQPQHF; CDR3 DNA: TGTGCCAGCAGAGCACAGGGAAACAGCAATCAACCCCAGCATTTT
clone size: once; J gene: TRBJ2-3; V gene: TRBV5-1; D gene: -; CDR3 length: 14; CDR3 protein: CASSLAGRGDTQYF; CDR3 DNA: TGCGCCAGCAGCCTGGCCGGCCGCGGAGATACGCAGTATTTT
clone size: -; J gene: TRBJ1-4; V gene: TRBV15; D gene: -; CDR3 length: 16; CDR3 protein: CATSGPAGTTNEKLFF; CDR3 DNA: TGTGCCACCAGCGGACCTGCAGGGACAACTAATGAAAAACTGTTTTTT
clone size: -; J gene: TRBJ1-5; V gene: TRBV6-5; D gene: TRBD1; CDR3 length: 13; CDR3 protein: CASSRGPNQPQHF; CDR3 DNA: TGTGCCAGCAGCAGGGGGCCCAATCAGCCCCAGCATTTT
clone size: -; J gene: TRBJ1-1; V gene: TRBV7-8; D gene: -; CDR3 length: 16; CDR3 protein: CASSLVVLGQNTEAFF; CDR3 DNA: TGTGCCAGCAGCTTAGTCGTTCTTGGACAAAACACTGAAGCTTTCTTT
clone size: -; J gene: TRBJ2-7; V gene: TRBV29-1; D gene: -; CDR3 length: 11; CDR3 protein: CSVELLYEQYF; CDR3 DNA: TGCAGCGTTGAACTACTCTACGAGCAGTACTTC
clone size: once; J gene: TRBJ2-2; V gene: TRBV15; D gene: -; CDR3 length: 16; CDR3 protein: CATSARRGPNTGELFF; CDR3 DNA: TGTGCCACCAGCGCCAGGAGGGGGCCGAACACCGGGGAGCTGTTTTTT
clone size: -; J gene: TRBJ1-5; V gene: TRBV19; D gene: TRBD1; CDR3 length: 16; CDR3 protein: CASWDRGSASNQPQHF; CDR3 DNA: TGTGCCAGTTGGGACAGGGGGAGCGCGAGCAATCAGCCCCAGCATTTT
clone size: -; J gene: TRBJ1-1; V gene: TRBV18; D gene: -; CDR3 length: 13; CDR3 protein: CASSPGRDTEAFF; CDR3 DNA: TGTGCCAGCTCACCCGGCCGGGACACTGAAGCTTTCTTT
clone size: -; J gene: TRBJ2-7; V gene: TRBV11-2; D gene: TRBD2; CDR3 length: 13; CDR3 protein: CASSLGTSGAEYF; CDR3 DNA: TGTGCCAGCAGCCTTGGGACTAGCGGGGCCGAGTACTTC
clone size: -; J gene: TRBJ1-2; V gene: TRBV4-2; D gene: TRBD1; CDR3 length: 15; CDR3 protein: CASSHGGTGGDGYTF; CDR3 DNA: TGTGCCAGCAGCCACGGAGGGACAGGGGGAGATGGCTACACCTTC
clone size: -; J gene: TRBJ2-7; V gene: TRBV10-3; D gene: TRBD1; CDR3 length: 14; CDR3 protein: CAIRTGTGGVEQYF; CDR3 DNA: TGTGCCATCAGGACCGGGACAGGGGGTGTCGAGCAGTACTTC
clone size: -; J gene: TRBJ1-3; V gene: TRBV5-6; D gene: -; CDR3 length: 16; CDR3 protein: CASSLDTGPSGNTIYF; CDR3 DNA: TGTGCCAGCAGCTTGGATACAGGACCGAGTGGAAACACCATATATTTT
clone size: -; J gene: TRBJ1-3; V gene: TRBV7-2; D gene: -; CDR3 length: 13; CDR3 protein: CASQPGSGNTIYF; CDR3 DNA: TGTGCCAGCCAGCCGGGCTCTGGAAACACCATATATTTT
clone size: -; J gene: TRBJ2-7; V gene: TRBV7-8; D gene: -; CDR3 length: 12; CDR3 protein: CASSLVGREQYF; CDR3 DNA: TGTGCCAGCAGCTTAGTTGGGAGAGAGCAGTACTTC
clone size: few; J gene: TRBJ2-7; V gene: TRBV27; D gene: TRBD2; CDR3 length: 15; CDR3 protein: CASSYLAGGLSEQYF; CDR3 DNA: TGTGCCAGCAGTTACCTAGCGGGGGGGCTCTCCGAGCAGTACTTC
clone size: -; J gene: TRBJ1-2; V gene: TRBV30; D gene: TRBD1; CDR3 length: 17; CDR3 protein: CAWTPRGRQGSFYGYTF; CDR3 DNA: TGTGCCTGGACCCCCCGCGGCCGACAGGGGAGTTTCTATGGCTACACCTTC
clone size: -; J gene: TRBJ1-5; V gene: TRBV7-2; D gene: -; CDR3 length: 13; CDR3 protein: CASSRNTVQPQHF; CDR3 DNA: TGTGCCAGCAGCCGAAATACTGTACAGCCCCAGCATTTT
clone size: -; J gene: TRBJ2-1; V gene: TRBV9; D gene: TRBD1; CDR3 length: 16; CDR3 protein: CASSVQDRVSYNEQFF; CDR3 DNA: TGTGCCAGCAGCGTACAGGACAGGGTCTCCTACAATGAGCAGTTCTTC
clone size: -; J gene: TRBJ2-7; V gene: TRBV6-6; D gene: -; CDR3 length: 15; CDR3 protein: CASTLGGVSNYEQYF; CDR3 DNA: TGTGCCAGCACCCTGGGCGGGGTCTCCAACTACGAGCAGTACTTC
clone size: once; J gene: TRBJ1-2; V gene: TRBV18; D gene: -; CDR3 length: 12; CDR3 protein: CASSPDSYGYTF; CDR3 DNA: TGTGCCAGCTCACCAGACAGCTATGGCTACACCTTC
clone size: -; J gene: TRBJ1-2; V gene: TRBV4-3; D gene: -; CDR3 length: 15; CDR3 protein: CASSQDWQGLYGYTF; CDR3 DNA: TGCGCCAGCAGCCAAGATTGGCAGGGCCTCTATGGCTACACCTTC
clone size: -; J gene: TRBJ2-3; V gene: TRBV13; D gene: TRBD2; CDR3 length: 16; CDR3 protein: CASSLGLAGPTDTQYF; CDR3 DNA: TGTGCCAGCAGCTTAGGGCTAGCGGGGCCCACAGATACGCAGTATTTT
clone size: -; J gene: TRBJ1-6; V gene: TRBV21-1; D gene: -; CDR3 length: 17; CDR3 protein: CASSKESRGRNNSPLHF; CDR3 DNA: TGTGCCAGCAGCAAAGAGAGCAGGGGGCGTAATAATTCACCCCTCCACTTT
clone size: once; J gene: TRBJ1-2; V gene: TRBV30; D gene: -; CDR3 length: 15; CDR3 protein: CAWSEIIAGIYGYTF; CDR3 DNA: TGTGCCTGGAGTGAAATAATCGCGGGCATCTATGGCTACACCTTC
clone size: -; J gene: TRBJ1-1; V gene: TRBV5-1; D gene: -; CDR3 length: 13; CDR3 protein: CASSPDGHIEAFF; CDR3 DNA: TGCGCCAGCAGCCCAGACGGACACATTGAAGCTTTCTTT
clone size: -; J gene: TRBJ1-2; V gene: TRBV5-1; D gene: -; CDR3 length: 14; CDR3 protein: CASSLIGRNEGYTF; CDR3 DNA: TGCGCCAGCAGCTTGATAGGGAGGAACGAGGGCTACACCTTC
clone size: -; J gene: TRBJ2-5; V gene: TRBV14; D gene: -; CDR3 length: 14; CDR3 protein: CASSQGPSAETQYF; CDR3 DNA: TGTGCCAGCAGCCAAGGCCCCTCCGCGGAGACCCAGTACTTC
clone size: -; J gene: TRBJ2-2; V gene: TRBV7-8; D gene: TRBD1; CDR3 length: 13; CDR3 protein: CASSHRGPGELFF; CDR3 DNA: TGTGCCAGCAGTCACAGGGGGCCGGGGGAGCTGTTTTTT
clone size: -; J gene: TRBJ1-1; V gene: TRBV7-9; D gene: TRBD1; CDR3 length: 13; CDR3 protein: CASSGTVNTEAFF; CDR3 DNA: TGTGCCAGCAGCGGGACAGTGAACACTGAAGCTTTCTTT
clone size: -; J gene: TRBJ1-4; V gene: TRBV2; D gene: -; CDR3 length: 12; CDR3 protein: CASKEADEKLFF; CDR3 DNA: TGTGCCAGCAAGGAGGCAGATGAAAAACTGTTTTTT
clone size: once; J gene: TRBJ1-2; V gene: TRBV9; D gene: -; CDR3 length: 13; CDR3 protein: CASSEGGAYGYTF; CDR3 DNA: TGTGCCAGCAGCGAAGGAGGGGCATATGGCTACACCTTC
clone size: -; J gene: TRBJ1-1; V gene: TRBV6-5; D gene: -; CDR3 length: 15; CDR3 protein: CASSRWRRGHTEAFF; CDR3 DNA: TGTGCCAGCAGTCGGTGGAGGCGAGGCCACACTGAAGCTTTCTTT
clone size: -; J gene: TRBJ2-1; V gene: TRBV19; D gene: TRBD1; CDR3 length: 15; CDR3 protein: CASSIGTEPYNEQFF; CDR3 DNA: TGTGCCAGTAGTATTGGGACAGAACCCTACAATGAGCAGTTCTTC
clone size: -; J gene: TRBJ2-5; V gene: TRBV19; D gene: -; CDR3 length: 16; CDR3 protein: CASSMRTVHLQETQYF; CDR3 DNA: TGTGCCAGTAGTATGAGAACAGTCCACCTCCAAGAGACCCAGTACTTC
clone size: -; J gene: TRBJ2-3; V gene: TRBV11-3; D gene: TRBD2; CDR3 length: 17; CDR3 protein: CASSSYRGGGIKDTQYF; CDR3 DNA: TGTGCCAGCAGCTCCTACCGGGGCGGGGGGATCAAGGATACGCAGTATTTT
clone size: once; J gene: TRBJ1-2; V gene: TRBV6-1; D gene: -; CDR3 length: 13; CDR3 protein: CASSEQTGNGYTF; CDR3 DNA: TGTGCCAGCAGTGAACAGACAGGCAATGGCTACACCTTC
clone size: -; J gene: TRBJ1-6; V gene: TRBV9; D gene: -; CDR3 length: 14; CDR3 protein: CASSGGSSSSPLHF; CDR3 DNA: TGTGCCAGCAGCGGTGGCAGTAGCTCTTCACCCCTCCACTTT
clone size: -; J gene: TRBJ2-3; V gene: TRBV7-2; D gene: TRBD1; CDR3 length: 15; CDR3 protein: CASSFTQGGTDTQYF; CDR3 DNA: TGTGCCAGCAGCTTCACACAGGGGGGCACAGATACGCAGTATTTT
clone size: -; J gene: TRBJ1-2; V gene: TRBV9; D gene: -; CDR3 length: 14; CDR3 protein: CASSVVAGPEGYTF; CDR3 DNA: TGTGCCAGCAGCGTAGTTGCAGGGCCGGAAGGCTACACCTTC
clone size: -; J gene: TRBJ2-5; V gene: TRBV12-5; D gene: -; CDR3 length: 13; CDR3 protein: CASGLVGEETQYF; CDR3 DNA: TGTGCTAGTGGTTTGGTAGGAGAAGAGACCCAGTACTTC
clone size: -; J gene: TRBJ2-3; V gene: TRBV6-4; D gene: TRBD2; CDR3 length: 16; CDR3 protein: CASSATSGGASDTQYF; CDR3 DNA: TGTGCCAGCAGTGCTACTAGCGGGGGGGCCTCAGATACGCAGTATTTT